This passage covers 24 T cell receptor beta chains from one sample sequenced in a study of OX40 agonist ivuxolimab in advanced cancers. Using immunoSEQ multiplex PCR, the repertoire was profiled, and TCRdb retains in-frame clones only, with some absent. The repertoire has 25,000 to 35,000 clones, roughly 86% of them found once; the top ten carry around a quarter. Sequenced material: CD4+ or CD8+ T cells sorted from blood, taken in a trial of the OX40 agonist ivuxolimab. All receptors derive from an adult with an advanced solid tumor such as melanoma, head and neck, liver or kidney cancer.

The rearrangement uses TRBV2 and TRBJ2-7; D may be TRBD1 (6 bases). Deletions cut 2 bases from V and 1 base from J, with 12 bases between. CDR1 is SNHLY, CDR2 FYNNEI, per germline. CDR3 length equals 15 residues. CDR3 residues: CASSESDSYSYEQYF. Written as DNA, the CDR3 is TGTGCCAGCAGTGAATCGGACAGCTATTCCTACGAGCAGTACTTC.

This rearrangement joins TRBV2 to TRBJ2-7, with D maybe TRBD2 (6 bases). CDR1 is SNHLY and CDR2 is FYNNEI in the germline V gene. Trimming removed 3 bases at V and 7 bases at J, with 16 bases between. The CDR3 is 14 residues long. CDR3 in amino acids: CASSEGLGPGEQYF. The CDR3 nucleotides read TGTGCCAGCAGTGAGGGACTGGGGCCCGGGGAGCAGTACTTC. Together with reference TRBV2 and TRBJ2-7, the CDR3 gives the full variable domain: EPEVTQTPSHQVTQMGQEVILRCVPISNHLYFYWYRQILGQKVEFLVSFYNNEISEKSEIFDDQFSVERPDGSNFTLKIRSTKLEDSAMYFCASSEGLGPGEQYFGPGTRLTVT.

The genes are TRBV7-9 and TRBJ2-1; D call uncertain. From germline, CDR1 is SEHNR and CDR2 FQNEAQ (reference sequence). The CDR3 has 12 residues. Between the trimmed V and J ends, which lost 7 bases and 8 bases, there was a span of 12 bases. The chain's CDR3 is CASTDPSHEQFF. CDR3 nucleotide sequence: TGTGCCAGCACTGACCCGTCCCATGAGCAGTTCTTC.

V gene TRBV2 combines with J gene TRBJ1-1; D perhaps matches TRBD1 (5 bases). In germline, CDR1 is SNHLY, CDR2 FYNNEI. V was shortened by 6 bases and J by 8 bases, with 13 bases between the two germline ends. The CDR3 loop spans 12 amino acids. CDR3 nucleotides: TGTGCCAGCAGACCCAGACAGACAGAAGCTTTCTTT. It specifies CASRPRQTEAFF.

The rearrangement uses TRBV7-3 and TRBJ2-7; 8 bases agree with TRBD1. In germline, CDR1 is SGHTA, CDR2 FQGTGA. The CDR3 covers 13 residues. V lost 5 bases and J lost 5; bases outside the gene matches: 5. CDR3 DNA sequence: TGTGCCAGCAGCCGAGGACAGGGTAACGAGCAGTACTTC. It translates to CASSRGQGNEQYF.

This chain joins TRBV7-9 and TRBJ1-1, with D uncertain. Germline lookup yields CDR1 SEHNR and CDR2 FQNEAQ (reference sequence). The CDR3 contains 12 residues. Trimming took off 1 base at V and 7 bases at J, with 7 bases between the two ends. Written as DNA, the CDR3 is TGTGCCAGCAGCTTAGAGAGCTTTGAAGCTTTCTTT. Translation gives CASSLESFEAFF.

The chain carries TRBV11-2 and TRBJ2-4, with TRBD2 matching over 10 bases. CDR1 and CDR2 (germline): SGHAT, FQNNGV. The CDR3 covers 18 residues. V was pared by 5 bases and J by 0 bases, with 10 bases of the junction left unmatched. The CDR3 bases are TGTGCCAGCAGCACCCGGACTAGCGGTTATCTAGCCAAAAACATTCAGTACTTC. Translating it yields CASSTRTSGYLAKNIQYF.

This sequence joins TRBV19 and TRBJ2-2; 7 bases align to TRBD2. The length of the CDR3 is 15 residues. Per the germline V gene, CDR1 is LNHDA and CDR2 is SQIVND (reference sequence). V was pared by 2 bases and J by 5 bases, with 5 bases of the junction left unmatched. CDR3: CASSIQREGTGELFF. CDR3 DNA sequence: TGTGCCAGTAGTATACAGCGGGAAGGGACCGGGGAGCTGTTTTTT.

This clone has only a few counts. V usage is TRBV7-9 and J usage is TRBJ2-7, with 7 bases that match TRBD1. Looked up from germline, CDR1 is SEHNR and CDR2 is FQNEAQ (reference sequence). The length of the CDR3 is 14 residues. Losses at the gene ends were 5 bases for V and 2 bases for J; bases not matched to a gene: 6. The CDR3 protein is CASSSPGQPYEQYF. DNA for the CDR3: TGTGCCAGCAGCAGTCCGGGACAGCCCTACGAGCAGTACTTC. Supplemented by reference TRBV7-9 and TRBJ2-7, the full variable domain reads DTGVSQNPRHKITKRGQNVTFRCDPISEHNRLYWYRQTLGQGPEFLTYFQNEAQLEKSRLLSDRFSAERPKGSFSTLEIQRTEQGDSAMYLCASSSPGQPYEQYFGPGTRLTVT.

The rearrangement links TRBV2 to TRBJ1-2; 8 nucleotides align to TRBD1. V lost 6 bases to trimming and J lost 10 bases; unmatched junction nucleotides: 16. There are 15 residues in the CDR3. CDR1 and CDR2 (germline): SNHLY, FYNNEI. Here the CDR3 DNA reads TGTGCCAGCAGCGGCGGACAGGGCTTTTCCCCAACCTACACCTTC. This sequence encodes CASSGGQGFSPTYTF.

The V and J genes are TRBV29-1 and TRBJ2-7, with a tentative D call TRBD1 (5 bases). The length of the CDR3 is 13 residues. Trimming removed 2 bases from V and 3 bases from J, with 11 bases in between. Germline V lookup: CDR1 SQVTM, CDR2 ANQGSEA. This CDR3 is CSVELGQDYEQYF. The CDR3 nucleotides read TGCAGCGTTGAATTGGGGCAGGACTACGAGCAGTACTTC.

As regards this clone: Germline is not matched at one junction end, which may reflect a read error. The chain has TRBV7-7 and TRBJ2-7; D ambiguous. Per germline, CDR1 SSHAT and CDR2 FNYEAQ (reference sequence). This CDR3 region has 13 residues. CDR3 nucleotides: TGCGCCAGCAGCCTTCAGAACCGGGACGAGCAGTACTTC. Its translation: CASSLQNRDEQYF.

V gene TRBV5-5 combines with J gene TRBJ1-1; TRBD1 might be the D (5 bases). V lost 0 bases and J 2 bases, leaving 11 bases between the germline ends. This CDR3 is built from 15 residues. Germline CDR1 and CDR2: SGHKS and YYEKEE (reference sequence). The CDR3 protein is CASSLEGTPNTEAFF. The CDR3 bases are TGTGCCAGCAGCTTGGAAGGGACGCCTAACACTGAAGCTTTCTTT.

The chain is built from TRBV4-1 and TRBJ2-1; 7 nucleotides agree with TRBD1. The CDR3 is 14 residues long. V lost 8 bases, J lost 4 bases, and 8 bases stayed unmatched. The germline V gene has CDR1 MGHRA and CDR2 YSYEKL. The CDR3 DNA follows: TGCGCCAGCCACGGACCAGGGGGTTACAATGAGCAGTTCTTC. Translating gives CASHGPGGYNEQFF.

The chain recombines TRBV11-1 with TRBJ2-1; D gene ambiguous. The CDR3 contains 14 residues. V lost 1 base and J 5 bases, leaving 9 bases between the germline ends. CDR1 is SGHAT, CDR2 FQDESV, per germline (reference sequence). This chain's CDR3 is CASSLGGLDNEQFF. CDR3 sequence (DNA): TGTGCCAGCAGCTTAGGTGGATTAGACAATGAGCAGTTCTTC.

The chain's CDR3 is CASSLQTGGIGEQYF. CDR3 nucleotide sequence: TGTGCCAGCAGTCTCCAGACAGGGGGAATTGGTGAGCAGTACTTC. The genes are TRBV27 and TRBJ2-7, with TRBD1 matching over 9 bases. The CDR3 sequence is 15 residues long. Trimming cost V 5 bases and J 7 bases; bases outside gene matches: 12. In germline, CDR1 is MNHEY, CDR2 SMNVEV (reference sequence).

The V and J genes are TRBV5-6 and TRBJ2-1, with 7 bases fitting TRBD2. Germline V lookup: CDR1 SGHDT, CDR2 YYEEEE. Trimming cost V 1 base and J 7 bases; bases outside gene matches: 11. The CDR3 loop spans 16 amino acids. The CDR3 loop reads CASSLRTGTTRNEQFF. The CDR3 DNA sequence: TGTGCCAGCAGCTTGCGGACGGGGACTACGCGAAATGAGCAGTTCTTC.

This clone was seen only once. J is TRBJ2-7 and V is TRBV6-5, with 7 positions matching TRBD1. This CDR3 region has 15 residues. Germline CDR1 reads MNHEY; CDR2 reads SVGAGI. V shed 5 bases, J shed 3 bases, and the junction held 10 bases outside the gene matches. CDR3 protein: CASSKGGEAFYEQYF. CDR3 bases: TGTGCCAGCAGTAAAGGGGGCGAGGCGTTCTACGAGCAGTACTTC.

This clone was counted a few times. The gene calls are TRBV10-3 and TRBJ2-7; TRBD1 matches at 7 bases. Germline V gene sequence: CDR1 ENHRY, CDR2 SYGVKD. This CDR3 contains 13 residues. Trimming cost V 9 bases and J 2 bases; bases outside gene matches: 7. CDR3 nucleotide sequence: TGTGCCATGTCCCTAGGGACAGCCTACGAGCAGTACTTC. Encoded protein: CAMSLGTAYEQYF.

This clone has a single count. V gene TRBV6-6 combines with J gene TRBJ2-3, with 9 positions matching TRBD1. The CDR3 totals 15 residues. CDR1 MNHNY and CDR2 SVGAGI come from the germline V gene (reference sequence). The ends lost 5 bases at V and 2 bases at J; junction bases unmatched: 5. CDR3 sequence: CASSAGTGNTDTQYF. CDR3 sequence (DNA): TGTGCCAGCAGTGCCGGGACAGGGAACACAGATACGCAGTATTTT.

The chain couples TRBV7-2 to TRBJ2-7; possibly TRBD1 or TRBD2 for D (5 bases each). Germline-derived CDR1 and CDR2 are SGHTA and FQGNSA. Trimming removed 5 bases at V and 4 bases at J, with 24 bases between. This CDR3 spans 17 amino acids. CDR3 sequence: CASSINQRLGVRYEQYF. The CDR3 region has the DNA TGTGCCAGCAGCATTAACCAACGACTGGGGGTAAGGTACGAGCAGTACTTC.

The chain couples TRBV4-1 to TRBJ1-2, with D hard to call. V lost 0 bases, J lost 3 bases, and 8 bases lay in between. Germline loops: CDR1 MGHRA, CDR2 YSYEKL. The CDR3 is 14 residues long. CDR3 amino acids: CASSQDSWDYGYTF. The CDR3 region has the DNA TGCGCCAGCAGCCAAGATTCATGGGACTATGGCTACACCTTC.

The chain uses TRBV9 and TRBJ2-1, with 11 bases aligning to TRBD2. The germline V gene has CDR1 SGDLS and CDR2 YYNGEE. The CDR3 length is 16 residues. The ends lost 4 bases at V and 5 bases at J; junction bases unmatched: 8. DNA for the CDR3: TGTGCCAGCAGCCGCCTAGCGGGAGGTTACAACAATGAGCAGTTCTTC. This codes for CASSRLAGGYNNEQFF.

This chain joins TRBV15 and TRBJ2-5; tentative D call: TRBD2 (6 bases). CDR1 is LNHNV and CDR2 is YYDKDF in the germline V gene (reference sequence). V lost 1 base and J 1 base, leaving 13 bases between the germline ends. The CDR3 is 16 amino acids. CDR3 sequence (DNA): TGTGCCACCAGCAGAGCGGGAGCGGCCCTCCAAGAGACCCAGTACTTC. Residues: CATSRAGAALQETQYF. The whole variable domain, filled in from reference TRBV15 and TRBJ2-5, reads DAMVIQNPRYQVTQFGKPVTLSCSQTLNHNVMYWYQQKSSQAPKLLFHYYDKDFNNEADTPDNFQSRRPNTSFCFLDIRSPGLGDTAMYLCATSRAGAALQETQYFGPGTRLLVL.